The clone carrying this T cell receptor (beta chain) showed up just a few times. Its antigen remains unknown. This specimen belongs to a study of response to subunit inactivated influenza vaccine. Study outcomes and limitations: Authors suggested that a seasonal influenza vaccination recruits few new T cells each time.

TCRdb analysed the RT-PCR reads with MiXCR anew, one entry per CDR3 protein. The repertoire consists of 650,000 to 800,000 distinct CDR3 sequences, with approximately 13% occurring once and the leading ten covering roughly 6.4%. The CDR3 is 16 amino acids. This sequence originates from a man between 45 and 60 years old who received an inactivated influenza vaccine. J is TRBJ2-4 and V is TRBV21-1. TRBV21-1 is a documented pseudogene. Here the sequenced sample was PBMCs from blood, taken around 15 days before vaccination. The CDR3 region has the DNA TGTGCCAGCAGCACTGACAAGGCTAGCGCCAAAAACATTCAGTACTTC. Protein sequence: CASSTDKASAKNIQYF.